The 18 T cell receptor beta chains below come from one sample, sequenced in a study of T cell responses to AZD1222 COVID-19 vaccine. Clones were read by immunoSEQ multiplex PCR, and TCRdb kept only the in-frame ones, dropping some. This sample has approximately 49,000 clones, with 70% to 85% found just once. The specimen was peripheral blood, collected on day 0 of MenACWY control vaccination. The receptor set was obtained from an adult in good health.

The table lists this clone with a few counts. CDR3 coding DNA: TGTGCCAGCAGCCGTCGGGCTAGCGGGAGTCGGGGCAATGAGCAGTTCTTC. Its protein product is CASSRRASGSRGNEQFF. V usage is TRBV7-9 and J usage is TRBJ2-1; 10 bases fit TRBD2. Germline lookup yields CDR1 SEHNR and CDR2 FQNEAQ (reference sequence). The CDR3 loop spans 17 amino acids. V lost 5 bases and J lost 6; bases outside the gene matches: 13.

The V and J genes are TRBV19 and TRBJ2-1, with 7 bases lining up with TRBD2. The CDR3 consists of 15 residues. Germline values: CDR1 LNHDA, CDR2 SQIVND (reference sequence). V lost 3 bases to trimming and J lost 5 bases; unmatched junction nucleotides: 7. This CDR3 is CASSMWAGVDNEQFF. DNA for the CDR3: TGTGCCAGTAGTATGTGGGCGGGAGTGGACAATGAGCAGTTCTTC.

The chain joins TRBV24-1 to TRBJ2-7; 10 bases line up with TRBD1. This CDR3 region has 15 residues. The ends lost 2 bases at V and 5 bases at J; junction bases unmatched: 5. Per the germline V gene, CDR1 is KGHDR and CDR2 is SFDVKD. The CDR3 sequence: CATSDYGTGADEQYF. In DNA, the CDR3 is TGTGCCACCAGTGATTACGGGACAGGGGCGGACGAGCAGTACTTC.

V is TRBV18 and J is TRBJ1-2; no reliable D call. This CDR3 spans 17 amino acids. In germline, CDR1 is KGHSH, CDR2 LQKENI. The V end was cut by 0 bases, the J end by 3 bases, with 17 bases between. CDR3 in DNA: TGTGCCAGCTCACCACCCAGCGCCGATCCATATTACTATGGCTACACCTTC. Residues: CASSPPSADPYYYGYTF.

The V and J genes are TRBV30 and TRBJ2-3; no firm D call. V was shortened by 3 bases and J by 4 bases, with 5 bases between the two germline ends. Germline-derived CDR1 and CDR2 are GTSNPN and SVGIG (reference sequence). CDR3 length: 11 amino acids. The CDR3 sequence is CAWRHADTQYF. The CDR3 DNA reads TGTGCCTGGAGACACGCAGATACGCAGTATTTT.

CDR3 coding DNA: TGTGCCAGCAGCTCAAAACAGGGGTTGGGCAATCAGCCCCAGCATTTT. It is translated as CASSSKQGLGNQPQHF. V usage is TRBV5-6 and J usage is TRBJ1-5; 7 bases align to TRBD1. The V segment lost 3 bases and the J segment 2 bases; nucleotides outside the gene matches: 8. CDR3 length: 16 residues. Per germline, CDR1 SGHDT and CDR2 YYEEEE.

This chain links TRBV6-5 with TRBJ2-1, with D perhaps matching TRBD1 (6 bases). From germline, CDR1 is MNHEY and CDR2 SVGAGI. The CDR3 is made up of 12 amino acids. Trimming took 6 bases from V and 7 from J, leaving 10 bases between them. CDR3 sequence (DNA): TGTGCCAGCAGCACCAGGGGTAATGAGCAGTTCTTC. This encodes CASSTRGNEQFF.

This clone was recorded once. The chain combines TRBV3-1 (or the pseudogene TRBV3-2) with TRBJ1-6, with a weak D call TRBD1 (5 bases). Germline V gene data show CDR1 as LGHDT and CDR2 as YNNKEL (reference sequence). Trimming removed 4 bases from V and 7 bases from J, with 17 bases in between. The CDR3 runs to 16 residues. The CDR3 reads CASSPRGRQGNSPLHF. In DNA form, the CDR3 reads TGTGCCAGCAGCCCGCGAGGTCGGCAGGGCAATTCACCCCTCCACTTT.

The V and J genes are TRBV5-6 and TRBJ2-7, with D maybe TRBD1 (6 bases). Germline V gives CDR1 SGHDT, CDR2 YYEEEE. V was clipped by 2 bases and J by 3 bases, with 12 bases between them. This CDR3 contains 14 residues. DNA of the CDR3: TGTGCCAGCAGCTTCCAGGGGAGTATCTACGAGCAGTACTTC. Protein product: CASSFQGSIYEQYF.

The genes are TRBV12-3 or TRBV12-4 and TRBJ1-2; D ambiguous. Trimming stripped 6 bases from V and 1 base from J, with 3 bases between. The CDR3 runs 11 residues. The CDR3 DNA reads as TGTGCCAGCAGGGGTAACTATGGCTACACCTTC. Residues: CASRGNYGYTF.

The genes are TRBV7-8 and TRBJ2-1, with D perhaps matching TRBD1 or TRBD2 (6 bases each). The CDR3 loop spans 17 amino acids. V shed 3 bases and J shed 0 bases, with 15 bases lying between them. Germline V CDR1 and CDR2: SGHVS, FQNEAQ. The CDR3 is CASSFGVGGSSYNEQFF. Written as DNA, the CDR3 is TGTGCCAGCAGCTTTGGGGTGGGGGGCAGCTCCTACAATGAGCAGTTCTTC. The full variable domain, completed using reference TRBV7-8 and TRBJ2-1, is GAGVSQSPRYKVAKRGQDVALRCDPISGHVSLFWYQQALGQGPEFLTYFQNEAQLDKSGLPSDRFFAERPEGSVSTLKIQRTQQEDSAVYLCASSFGVGGSSYNEQFFGPGTRLTVL.

V gene TRBV7-8 combines with J gene TRBJ1-2; D is perhaps TRBD1 (5 bases). CDR3 length: 14 residues. Per germline, CDR1 SGHVS and CDR2 FQNEAQ. Trimming pared 4 bases from V and 3 bases from J, leaving 12 bases between. Here the CDR3 reads CASSSGGRDYGYTF. CDR3 coding DNA: TGTGCCAGCAGCTCGGGGGGACGTGACTATGGCTACACCTTC.

The chain couples TRBV21-1 to TRBJ2-1. TRBV21-1 is a pseudogene. The CDR3 covers 15 residues. As DNA, the CDR3 is TGTGCCAGCAGCAAAGCCCGACCTACGAACAATGAGCAGTTCTTC. Translating it yields CASSKARPTNNEQFF.

The chain joins TRBV5-4 to TRBJ1-2; D perhaps matches TRBD1 (5 bases). CDR1 SGHNT and CDR2 YYREEE come from the germline V gene (reference sequence). Trimming took off 4 bases at V and 2 bases at J, with 12 bases between the two ends. CDR3 length: 14 residues. The CDR3 loop is CASSQPDRNYGYTF. The CDR3 coding sequence is TGTGCCAGCAGCCAACCTGACAGAAACTATGGCTACACCTTC.

The genes are TRBV3-1 (or the pseudogene TRBV3-2) and TRBJ1-2; D gene unclear. Germline V gives CDR1 LGHDT, CDR2 YNNKEL (reference sequence). The CDR3 contains 15 residues. The ends were cut back, 4 bases at V and 0 bases at J, with 12 bases in the middle. CDR3 protein: CASSPRGSANYGYTF. The CDR3, as DNA: TGTGCCAGCAGCCCTCGGGGATCAGCTAACTATGGCTACACCTTC.

The rearrangement uses TRBV19 and TRBJ1-5; D perhaps matches TRBD1 (6 bases). Germline loops: CDR1 LNHDA, CDR2 SQIVND (reference sequence). Trimming left V 6 bases short and J 2 bases short, with 17 bases between. CDR3 size: 16 residues. Written as DNA, the CDR3 is TGTGCCAGTAGATGGGGAGTAGGGGGAGGCAATCAGCCCCAGCATTTT. Translation: CASRWGVGGGNQPQHF.

The chain combines TRBV28 with TRBJ1-1; possibly TRBD1 for D (5 bases). This CDR3 has 16 amino acids. Germline CDR1 reads MDHEN; CDR2 reads SYDVKM. V was clipped by 3 bases and J by 4 bases, with 18 bases between them. As DNA, the CDR3 is TGTGCCAGCAGTTTCTCCCCGGGACGGATGAGCACTGAAGCTTTCTTT. Protein: CASSFSPGRMSTEAFF.

CDR3 bases: TGCGCCAGCACCCTTGGGGGTAATGGGAACCTCTATGGCTACACCTTC. Translated, it gives CASTLGGNGNLYGYTF. The chain combines TRBV5-1 with TRBJ1-2; perhaps TRBD1 as D (5 bases). V lost 6 bases and J 4 bases, leaving 22 bases between the germline ends. The V gene's germline CDR1 is SGHRS and CDR2 YFSETQ. This CDR3 contains 16 residues. Drawing the rest from reference TRBV5-1 and TRBJ1-2, the complete variable domain is KAGVTQTPRYLIKTRGQQVTLSCSPISGHRSVSWYQQTPGQGLQFLFEYFSETQRNKGNFPGRFSGRQFSNSRSEMNVSTLELGDSALYLCASTLGGNGNLYGYTFGSGTRLTVV.